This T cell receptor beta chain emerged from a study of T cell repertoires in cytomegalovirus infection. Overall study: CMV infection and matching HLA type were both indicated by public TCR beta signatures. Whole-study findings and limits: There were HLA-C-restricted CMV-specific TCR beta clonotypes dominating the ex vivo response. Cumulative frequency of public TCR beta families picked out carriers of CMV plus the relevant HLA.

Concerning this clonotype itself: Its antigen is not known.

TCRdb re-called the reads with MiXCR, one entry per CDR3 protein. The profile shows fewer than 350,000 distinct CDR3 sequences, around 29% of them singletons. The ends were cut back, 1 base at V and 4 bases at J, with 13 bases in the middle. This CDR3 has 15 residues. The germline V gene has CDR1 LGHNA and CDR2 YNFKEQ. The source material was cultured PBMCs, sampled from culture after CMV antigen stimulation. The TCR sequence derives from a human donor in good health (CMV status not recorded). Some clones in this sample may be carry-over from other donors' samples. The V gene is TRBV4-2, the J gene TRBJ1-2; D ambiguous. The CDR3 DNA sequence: TGTGCCAGCAGCCAAGGAGATACAAGGACCTATGGCTACACCTTC. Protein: CASSQGDTRTYGYTF.